The clone carrying this TCR beta chain was seen many times. Its target is unknown. This entry belongs to a study of post-analysis software for immune sequencing data. Overall study findings and caveats: Roughly 5 TRBV segments, TRBV5-6, TRBV5-1 and TRBV20-1 among them, were found more frequent in patients than controls.

Carried by the TCR beta cDNA libraries were unique molecular identifiers. A single record per CDR3 protein comes from TCRdb applying MiXCR to the PCR reads. The data contain some 240,000 distinct CDR3 sequences, 35% to 40% of them singletons. The length of the CDR3 is 16 residues. CDR1 MNHNS and CDR2 SASEGT come from the germline V gene. V was clipped by 2 bases and J by 8 bases; unmatched bases: 11. The chain couples TRBV6-1 to TRBJ2-1; 8 nucleotides align to TRBD2. Sequencing input: blood. The sequence was collected from a girl between 10 and 17 years old with multiple sclerosis. DNA of the CDR3: TGTGCCAGCAGTGAATTTGTAGCGGGGCTTAGGGATGAGCAGTTCTTC. Encoded protein: CASSEFVAGLRDEQFF.